The 31 T cell receptor beta chains below were found in one sample sequenced in a study of blood T cell repertoires in COVID-19. The protocol was immunoSEQ multiplex PCR, while the TCRdb copy is restricted to in-frame clones and leaves out a portion. The profile shows about 210,000 clones, around 81% of them singletons. Sequenced material: PBMCs or T cells enriched from blood (not recorded which). The receptors originated from a woman aged 45-59 years with acute COVID-19.

This clone was counted ten times or more. V is TRBV9 and J is TRBJ1-5; the D is unclear. The CDR3 length is 21 residues. Germline V CDR1 and CDR2: SGDLS, YYNGEE. Trimming removed 0 bases from V and 0 bases from J, with 25 bases in between. CDR3 loop: CASSVVFRGPTTAYSNQPQHF. Here the CDR3 DNA reads TGTGCCAGCAGCGTAGTATTCCGTGGCCCCACCACCGCTTATAGCAATCAGCCCCAGCATTTT.

V gene TRBV12-3 or TRBV12-4 combines with J gene TRBJ1-1, with unresolved D. This CDR3 region has 11 residues. V dropped 3 bases and J dropped 7 bases, with 6 bases sitting between them. DNA of the CDR3: TGTGCCAGCAGTTTTCGAGTTGAAGCTTTCTTT. The encoded protein is CASSFRVEAFF.

On this clone: The same CDR3 arises from other DNA sequences in this sample as well. This chain joins TRBV7-2 and TRBJ2-5; 7 bases match TRBD2. V shed 3 bases, J shed 0 bases, and the junction held 4 bases outside the gene matches. The length of the CDR3 is 15 residues. Germline CDR1 reads SGHTA; CDR2 reads FQGNSA. This CDR3 is CASSFAGVYQETQYF. The CDR3 DNA is TGTGCCAGCAGCTTCGCGGGGGTCTACCAAGAGACCCAGTACTTC.

The CDR3 reads CASSSEIRGSPLHF. The CDR3 bases are TGTGCCAGCAGCTCCGAGATAAGAGGCTCACCCCTCCACTTT. The rearrangement links TRBV7-9 to TRBJ1-6; D is ambiguous. CDR1 is SEHNR and CDR2 is FQNEAQ in the germline V gene (reference sequence). The CDR3 consists of 14 residues. Deletions cut 4 bases from V and 10 bases from J, with 14 bases between.

This clone was seen once. The chain carries TRBV6-5 and TRBJ1-5, with D possibly matching TRBD1 (5 bases). Trimming shortened V by 6 bases and J by 2 bases, and 11 bases separated the two germline ends. CDR1 is MNHEY and CDR2 is SVGAGI in the germline V gene. The CDR3 spans 14 residues. This chain's CDR3 is CASRYRGGNQPQHF. The CDR3, as DNA: TGTGCCAGCAGGTACCGGGGGGGCAATCAGCCCCAGCATTTT.

The table lists this clone with a few counts. The chain is built from TRBV4-3 and TRBJ1-3; D not resolved. The V and J ends lost 0 bases and 0 bases respectively, with 9 bases between them. CDR3 length: 16 amino acids. Germline V gene lookup returns CDR1 LGHNA and CDR2 YSLEER. The CDR3 sequence: CASSQESGFSGNTIYF. CDR3 nucleotide sequence: TGCGCCAGCAGCCAAGAGAGCGGGTTCTCTGGAAACACCATATATTTT.

The chain employs TRBV7-9 and TRBJ1-1, with D hard to call. The ends were cut back, 5 bases at V and 1 base at J, with 14 bases in the middle. Germline CDR1 SEHNR, CDR2 FQNEAQ (reference sequence). This CDR3 is built from 15 residues. CDR3 DNA: TGTGCCAGCAGCCCTATGGGCAGTAAGAACACTGAAGCTTTCTTT. Residues: CASSPMGSKNTEAFF.

The rearrangement links TRBV7-9 to TRBJ1-3; D gene ambiguous. The CDR3 covers 13 residues. Germline V lookup: CDR1 SEHNR, CDR2 FQNEAQ (reference sequence). The V and J ends lost 1 base and 4 bases respectively, with 5 bases between them. CDR3 bases: TGTGCCAGCAGCTTAGTTTTAGGAAACACCATATATTTT. This codes for CASSLVLGNTIYF.

The rearrangement uses TRBV7-8 and TRBJ2-1; D call uncertain. The CDR3 sequence is 15 residues long. Trimming shortened V by 5 bases and J by 5 bases, and 16 bases separated the two germline ends. CDR1 and CDR2 from the germline V gene are SGHVS and FQNEAQ. CDR3 sequence reads: CASSASPALHNEQFF. CDR3 nucleotides: TGTGCCAGCAGCGCTAGTCCCGCTTTACACAATGAGCAGTTCTTC. Full variable domain (outside the CDR3, taken from reference TRBV7-8 and TRBJ2-1): GAGVSQSPRYKVAKRGQDVALRCDPISGHVSLFWYQQALGQGPEFLTYFQNEAQLDKSGLPSDRFFAERPEGSVSTLKIQRTQQEDSAVYLCASSASPALHNEQFFGPGTRLTVL.

The chain is built from TRBV14 and TRBJ1-1; no clear D. This CDR3 is 13 amino acids long. V was cut by 8 bases and J by 1 base, with 11 bases left in between. Germline V gene sequence: CDR1 SGHDN, CDR2 FVKESK. As DNA, the CDR3 is TGTGCCAGCCGCCTCATACAGAACACTGAAGCTTTCTTT. As protein: CASRLIQNTEAFF.

The rearrangement joins TRBV4-3 to TRBJ1-6; D perhaps matches TRBD1 (6 bases). V was pared by 3 bases and J by 6 bases, with 12 bases between. The CDR3 contains 15 residues. Germline V gene lookup returns CDR1 LGHNA and CDR2 YSLEER. This CDR3 is CASSQGDNSNSPLHF. The CDR3 DNA reads as TGCGCCAGCAGCCAGGGGGACAATAGTAATTCACCCCTCCACTTT.

This clone was found a few times. The chain couples TRBV27 to TRBJ1-2, with 10 bases matching TRBD1. Germline lookup yields CDR1 MNHEY and CDR2 SMNVEV (reference sequence). This CDR3 is 15 amino acids long. The V and J ends lost 4 bases and 2 bases, in that order; junction bases with no gene match: 4. CDR3 coding DNA: TGTGCCAGCAGTTCCCGACAGGGGGCAAACTATGGCTACACCTTC. Translating it yields CASSSRQGANYGYTF.

The rearrangement uses TRBV3-1 (or the pseudogene TRBV3-2) and TRBJ1-1; D uncertain. Germline CDR1 LGHDT, CDR2 YNNKEL (reference sequence). The CDR3 consists of 15 residues. Trimming removed 0 bases from V and 5 bases from J, with 13 bases in between. The CDR3 loop is CASSQDLAGGTEAFF. For the CDR3, the DNA is TGTGCCAGCAGCCAAGATTTGGCAGGTGGGACTGAAGCTTTCTTT.

This chain connects TRBV7-2 to TRBJ2-5; D is perhaps TRBD2 (6 bases). This CDR3 is built from 13 residues. The germline CDR1 and CDR2 sequences are SGHTA and FQGNSA. The ends were cut back, 5 bases at V and 5 bases at J, with 12 bases in the middle. In DNA form, the CDR3 reads TGTGCCAGCAGCCGTACTAGCCTGGAGACCCAGTACTTC. This encodes CASSRTSLETQYF.

Only a few counts were recorded for this clone. The chain joins TRBV19 to TRBJ1-1; TRBD1 agrees at 7 bases. This CDR3 is 14 amino acids long. J was trimmed by 5 bases and V by 4 bases; bases with no gene match: 7. Looked up from germline, CDR1 is LNHDA and CDR2 is SQIVND (reference sequence). The CDR3 coding sequence is TGTGCCAGTAGTAGACCGACAGGGTGGACTGAAGCTTTCTTT. Protein product: CASSRPTGWTEAFF.

The V call is TRBV19, the J call TRBJ1-5; D perhaps matches TRBD1 (6 bases). Trimming cost V 3 bases and J 5 bases, with 11 bases left between them. Germline-derived CDR1 and CDR2 are LNHDA and SQIVND (reference sequence). CDR3 length: 14 amino acids. The CDR3 sequence is CASSIDRWDQPQHF. CDR3 DNA: TGTGCCAGTAGTATTGACAGGTGGGATCAGCCCCAGCATTTT.

The sample holds a few counts of this clone. The chain couples TRBV7-8 to TRBJ1-5, with TRBD1 identical over 11 bases. Per germline, CDR1 SGHVS and CDR2 FQNEAQ. There are 15 residues in the CDR3. The V gene end was trimmed by 4 bases and the J gene end by 6 bases; junction bases not matched to a gene: 5. The CDR3 loop is CASSSGQGAFQPQHF. CDR3 coding DNA: TGTGCCAGCAGCTCTGGACAGGGGGCCTTTCAGCCCCAGCATTTT.

This rearrangement joins TRBV5-8 to TRBJ1-3; TRBD1 might be the D (5 bases). This CDR3 contains 18 residues. V lost 2 bases, J lost 0 bases, and 18 bases lay in between. CDR1 SGHTS and CDR2 YDEGEE come from the germline V gene. CDR3 nucleotide sequence: TGTGCCAGCAGCTTTCACAAGGGGTCTACTTCCTCTGGAAACACCATATATTTT. Amino acids: CASSFHKGSTSSGNTIYF.

The V call is TRBV6-2 or TRBV6-3, the J call TRBJ2-2, with TRBD1 as a possible D gene (6 bases). The CDR3 covers 15 residues. Per germline, CDR1 MNHEY and CDR2 SVGEGT. Deletions cut 0 bases from V and 4 bases from J, with 9 bases between. The CDR3 DNA sequence: TGTGCCAGCAGTTACTCGGGGGCGCCCACCGGGGAGCTGTTTTTT. Translated, it gives CASSYSGAPTGELFF.

V usage is TRBV4-3 and J usage is TRBJ2-5, with TRBD1 matching over 7 bases. Germline lookup yields CDR1 LGHNA and CDR2 YSLEER. V lost 1 base to trimming and J lost 2 bases; unmatched junction nucleotides: 13. CDR3 length: 18 amino acids. CDR3 in amino acids: CASSQGRLAGGNQETQYF. The CDR3 DNA is TGCGCCAGCAGCCAAGGTCGCCTGGCAGGGGGAAATCAAGAGACCCAGTACTTC.

The chain links TRBV15 to TRBJ2-5, with 7 positions matching TRBD1. In germline, CDR1 is LNHNV, CDR2 YYDKDF (reference sequence). Trimming took 1 base from V and 5 from J; bases not matched to a gene: 7. The CDR3 has 15 residues. CDR3 loop: CATSRGQGLRETQYF. Written as DNA, the CDR3 is TGTGCCACCAGCAGAGGACAGGGCCTCCGTGAGACCCAGTACTTC. The entire variable domain, with the rest obtained from reference TRBV15 and TRBJ2-5, is as follows: DAMVIQNPRYQVTQFGKPVTLSCSQTLNHNVMYWYQQKSSQAPKLLFHYYDKDFNNEADTPDNFQSRRPNTSFCFLDIRSPGLGDTAMYLCATSRGQGLRETQYFGPGTRLLVL.

This clone was counted a few times. The J gene is TRBJ2-1, the V gene TRBV7-8, with D possibly being TRBD2 (6 bases). The CDR3 is 15 residues long. V was pared by 6 bases and J by 0 bases, with 12 bases between. From germline, CDR1 is SGHVS and CDR2 FQNEAQ. CDR3 in DNA: TGTGCCAGCAGTCTACAGGAGGGCTCCTACAATGAGCAGTTCTTC. Its protein is CASSLQEGSYNEQFF.

This chain uses TRBV7-2 with TRBJ2-5; 7 nucleotides agree with TRBD2. The CDR3 has 14 amino acids. Trimming at V came to 1 base and at J to 4 bases, leaving 3 bases not matched to a gene. CDR1 and CDR2 (germline): SGHTA, FQGNSA. CDR3 amino acids: CASSLGSGTETQYF. CDR3 DNA: TGTGCCAGCAGCTTAGGGAGCGGGACAGAGACCCAGTACTTC.

This rearrangement joins TRBV5-6 to TRBJ2-2; D unresolved. The CDR3 length is 14 residues. The germline CDR1 and CDR2 sequences are SGHDT and YYEEEE. V lost 3 bases and J lost 1, with 7 bases in between. The DNA for the CDR3 is TGTGCCAGCAGCTGGGCAGTGAACACCGGGGAGCTGTTTTTT. This gives the protein CASSWAVNTGELFF.

The chain carries TRBV3-1 (or the pseudogene TRBV3-2) and TRBJ2-5, with a tentative D call TRBD2 (5 bases). The CDR3 has 15 residues. The germline V gene has CDR1 LGHDT and CDR2 YNNKEL (reference sequence). The ends were cut back, 1 base at V and 4 bases at J, with 13 bases in the middle. CDR3 amino acids: CASSQALLVRETQYF. CDR3 bases: TGTGCCAGCAGCCAAGCACTACTAGTCCGAGAGACCCAGTACTTC.

A remark on this clone: The same CDR3 arises from other DNA sequences in this sample as well. The rearrangement uses TRBV14 and TRBJ2-7; TRBD1 aligns across 9 bases. This CDR3 spans 14 amino acids. The V gene's germline CDR1 is SGHDN and CDR2 FVKESK. After removal of 4 bases from V and 2 bases from J, the junction contained 3 bases not matched to a gene. CDR3 protein: CASSLRTGAYEQYF. In nucleotides, the CDR3 is TGTGCCAGCAGCCTCCGGACAGGGGCCTACGAGCAGTACTTC.

The chain couples TRBV2 to TRBJ1-1, with D perhaps matching TRBD1 (6 bases). Germline CDR1 reads SNHLY; CDR2 reads FYNNEI. The CDR3 spans 14 residues. Trimming stripped 5 bases from V and 1 base from J, with 11 bases between. The CDR3 region has the DNA TGTGCCAGCAGTTACGAACAGGGGAACACTGAAGCTTTCTTT. Amino acid sequence: CASSYEQGNTEAFF.

This clone has at least ten counts. The chain joins TRBV3-1 (or the pseudogene TRBV3-2) to TRBJ2-5; 8 bases fit TRBD2. Germline V lookup: CDR1 LGHDT, CDR2 YNNKEL (reference sequence). The V segment lost 4 bases and the J segment 3 bases; nucleotides outside the gene matches: 10. The length of the CDR3 is 16 residues. CDR3: CASSPNLAGGEETQYF. CDR3 bases: TGTGCCAGCAGCCCCAACTTGGCGGGGGGTGAAGAGACCCAGTACTTC.

This chain connects TRBV5-5 to TRBJ2-5; D uncertain. The CDR3 is 15 amino acids. CDR1 and CDR2 (germline): SGHKS, YYEKEE (reference sequence). V lost 4 bases and J 1 base, leaving 14 bases between the germline ends. The CDR3, as DNA: TGTGCCAGCAGCCCCAGGTCCCTACGCCAAGAGACCCAGTACTTC. This codes for CASSPRSLRQETQYF.

The genes are TRBV6-1 and TRBJ2-2; 7 bases align to TRBD2. The junction had 7 bases not matched to a gene; V was cut back by 3 bases and J by 6 bases. Germline CDR1 MNHNS, CDR2 SASEGT. The CDR3 has 15 residues. The CDR3 DNA sequence: TGTGCCAGCAGTGACGGACTAGTCGCTGCCGGGGAGCTGTTTTTT. Translated: CASSDGLVAAGELFF.

On this clone: This may be a read error: a much more frequent sequence differs by one nucleotide. V usage is TRBV5-4 and J usage is TRBJ1-2; tentative D call: TRBD1 (5 bases). Germline CDR1 reads SGHNT; CDR2 reads YYREEE (reference sequence). This CDR3 has 13 residues. Trimming took off 0 bases at V and 2 bases at J, with 5 bases between the two ends. The CDR3 DNA sequence: TGTGCCAGCAGCTTGGGACAGAACTATGGCTACACCTTC. Translated: CASSLGQNYGYTF.